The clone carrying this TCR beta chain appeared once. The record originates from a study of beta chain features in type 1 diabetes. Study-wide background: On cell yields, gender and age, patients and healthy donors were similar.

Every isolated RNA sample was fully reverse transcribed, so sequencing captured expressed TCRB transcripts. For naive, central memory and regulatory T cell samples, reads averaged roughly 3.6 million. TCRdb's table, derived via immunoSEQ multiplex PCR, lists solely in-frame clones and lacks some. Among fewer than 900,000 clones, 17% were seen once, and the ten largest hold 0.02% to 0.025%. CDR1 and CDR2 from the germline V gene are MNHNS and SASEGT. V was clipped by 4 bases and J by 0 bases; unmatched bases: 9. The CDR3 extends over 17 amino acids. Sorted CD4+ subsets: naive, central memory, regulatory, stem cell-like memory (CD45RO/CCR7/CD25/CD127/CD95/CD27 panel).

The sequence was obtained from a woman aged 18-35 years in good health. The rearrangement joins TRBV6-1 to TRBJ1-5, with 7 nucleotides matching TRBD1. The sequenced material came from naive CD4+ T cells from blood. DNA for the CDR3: TGTGCCAGCAGTGGTTCAACAGGGGTTTATAGCAATCAGCCCCAGCATTTT. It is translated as CASSGSTGVYSNQPQHF.